The clone carrying this T cell receptor beta chain was observed many times. Unique molecular identifiers, one per molecule, were present on every TCR cDNA molecule. TCRdb analysed the 5' RACE reads with MiXCR anew, one entry per CDR3 protein. Found here are about 36,000 distinct CDR3 sequences, 6.5% to 9.5% of them singletons; the top ten hold about a tenth. This entry belongs to a study of spatial heterogeneity in lung cancer. In the study overall: The donors, about 78 patients with untreated early-stage non-small cell lung cancer, provided the samples. At a median of roughly 2 years after resection, follow-up PBMC samples were sequenced when available. Alpha-chain sequences were consistently detected in smaller numbers than beta-chain sequences.

The time point denotes: blood at routine non-recurrence follow-up after resection. The length of the CDR3 is 12 residues. Trimming cost V 2 bases and J 11 bases, with 12 bases left between them. In germline, CDR1 is LGHNT, CDR2 FRNRAP. The material sequenced was PBMCs, taken at follow-up. The chain uses TRBV12-5 and TRBJ1-1; a weak D match, TRBD1 (5 bases). The source of this sequence is a male donor with early-stage non-small cell lung cancer. The CDR3: CASGLTTEGAFF. In DNA form, the CDR3 reads TGTGCTAGTGGTTTGACGACGGAGGGGGCTTTCTTT.